The 2 T cell receptor beta chains below come from one sample, sequenced in a study of PD-L1 blockade in urothelial cancer. This table comes from immunoSEQ multiplex PCR, and its TCRdb copy is limited to in-frame clones, with some not included. The repertoire includes some 84,000 clones, roughly 87% of them detected once, and over 7.5% sits in the top ten. The sequenced sample was PBMCs, obtained around atezolizumab (anti-PD-L1) treatment. The receptors were sampled from a man aged 65-85 years with urothelial cancer.

The chain is built from TRBV5-6 and TRBJ2-3; tentatively, D is TRBD2 (6 bases). V dropped 0 bases and J dropped 4 bases, with 12 bases sitting between them. This CDR3 is 15 amino acids long. Per germline, CDR1 SGHDT and CDR2 YYEEEE. DNA of the CDR3: TGTGCCAGCAGCTTGGACGGGCGGGGAGCAGATACGCAGTATTTT. It yields the protein CASSLDGRGADTQYF.

The rearrangement joins TRBV5-4 to TRBJ2-5; 10 bases map to TRBD2. There are 15 residues in the CDR3. J was trimmed by 4 bases and V by 4 bases; bases with no gene match: 7. Germline loops: CDR1 SGHNT, CDR2 YYREEE (reference sequence). The CDR3 DNA reads as TGTGCCAGCAGCGGGCTCGCTAGCGGGGGAGAGACCCAGTACTTC. Protein sequence: CASSGLASGGETQYF. Variable domain in full (rest from reference TRBV5-4 and TRBJ2-5): ETGVTQSPTHLIKTRGQQVTLRCSSQSGHNTVSWYQQALGQGPQFIFQYYREEENGRGNFPPRFSGLQFPNYSSELNVNALELDDSALYLCASSGLASGGETQYFGPGTRLLVL.